Shown below are 31 T cell receptor beta chains from a single sample sequenced in a study of cytomegalovirus exposure and HLA in healthy donors. In the PCR, 60 Vbeta and 13 Jbeta primers were used. Method: immunoSEQ multiplex PCR; TCRdb's copy keeps in-frame clones and lacks some. The sample has around 190,000 clones; 9.5% are singletons. Sequenced input: PBMCs. The receptor set was obtained from a woman in her 30s in good health and CMV-seropositive.

This clone has only a few counts. V and J are TRBV6-4 and TRBJ2-7, with 8 bases aligning to TRBD1. V trimming: 4 bases; J trimming: 5 bases; junction bases outside the gene matches: 7. The CDR3 length is 14 residues. Germline V CDR1 and CDR2: MRHNA, SNTAGT. CDR3 amino acids: CASSAQQGVNEQYF. Written as DNA, the CDR3 is TGTGCCAGCAGTGCCCAACAGGGGGTTAACGAGCAGTACTTC.

The chain combines TRBV4-1 with TRBJ2-3; TRBD1 aligns across 9 bases. The CDR3 has 14 residues. J gave up 2 bases and V 6 bases, and 3 bases lay outside the gene matches. Germline V CDR1 and CDR2: MGHRA, YSYEKL. DNA for the CDR3: TGCGCCAGCAGGGACAGGGGCCCCACAGATACGCAGTATTTT. Translating it yields CASRDRGPTDTQYF.

The chain joins TRBV19 to TRBJ2-7, with TRBD2 as a possible D gene (7 bases). CDR1 LNHDA and CDR2 SQIVND come from the germline V gene (reference sequence). The CDR3 is made up of 15 amino acids. Trimming took off 5 bases at V and 1 base at J, with 15 bases between the two ends. The CDR3: CASSGGGVGSYEQYF. The CDR3 DNA reads TGTGCCAGTAGTGGAGGGGGGGTTGGATCCTACGAGCAGTACTTC.

The genes are TRBV4-2 and TRBJ2-3, with 9 nucleotides matching TRBD2. V shed 0 bases and J 4 bases; nucleotides not matched to a gene: 11. There are 18 residues in the CDR3. The germline V gene has CDR1 LGHNA and CDR2 YNFKEQ. CDR3 protein: CASSQDPQFLAGSDTQYF. The CDR3 nucleotides are TGTGCCAGCAGCCAAGATCCCCAGTTCCTAGCGGGGTCAGATACGCAGTATTTT.

This clone turned up a few times. V is TRBV19 and J is TRBJ1-5; no reliable D call. CDR1 is LNHDA, CDR2 SQIVND, per germline (reference sequence). Trimming stripped 3 bases from V and 7 bases from J, with 13 bases between. This CDR3 is built from 14 residues. The CDR3 loop reads CASSIPGYGQPQHF. The CDR3 DNA is TGTGCCAGTAGTATCCCGGGGTACGGGCAGCCCCAGCATTTT.

The gene calls are TRBV5-1 and TRBJ2-3; 7 bases match TRBD2. CDR3 length: 18 amino acids. J was trimmed by 3 bases and V by 6 bases; bases with no gene match: 19. Germline lookup yields CDR1 SGHRS and CDR2 YFSETQ. CDR3 sequence reads: CASTLKRRGAGVTDTQYF. CDR3 in DNA: TGCGCCAGCACCCTTAAAAGGAGGGGTGCGGGAGTTACAGATACGCAGTATTTT. Supplemented by reference TRBV5-1 and TRBJ2-3, the full variable domain reads KAGVTQTPRYLIKTRGQQVTLSCSPISGHRSVSWYQQTPGQGLQFLFEYFSETQRNKGNFPGRFSGRQFSNSRSEMNVSTLELGDSALYLCASTLKRRGAGVTDTQYFGPGTRLTVL.

This clone was detected a few times. Other DNA sequences from this sample encode an identical CDR3 as well. The V call is TRBV5-1, the J call TRBJ1-1, with D possibly matching TRBD1 (6 bases). The V end lost 4 bases, the J end lost 2 bases, and 9 bases lay between the germline ends. The CDR3 is 13 amino acids. CDR1 SGHRS and CDR2 YFSETQ come from the germline V gene. The DNA of the CDR3 is TGCGCCAGCAGCGCACAGGGTAACACTGAAGCTTTCTTT. Residues: CASSAQGNTEAFF.

The J gene is TRBJ1-2, the V gene TRBV18; TRBD1 matches at 7 bases. In germline, CDR1 is KGHSH, CDR2 LQKENI. V was clipped by 2 bases and J by 1 base; unmatched bases: 4. The CDR3 extends over 15 amino acids. The CDR3 loop reads CASSPDRASNYGYTF. In DNA, the CDR3 is TGTGCCAGCTCACCAGACAGGGCGAGTAACTATGGCTACACCTTC.

V is TRBV30 and J is TRBJ1-5, with TRBD1 as a possible D gene (6 bases). CDR3 length: 14 residues. Germline CDR1 reads GTSNPN; CDR2 reads SVGIG (reference sequence). Between the trimmed V and J ends, which lost 0 bases and 5 bases, there was a span of 11 bases. The CDR3 nucleotides read TGTGCCTGGAGTGTAGGGGGGGGACATCAGCCCCAGCATTTT. It yields the protein CAWSVGGGHQPQHF.

The chain couples TRBV7-2 to TRBJ2-7; D gene uncertain. Trimming cost V 5 bases and J 2 bases, with 16 bases left between them. CDR3 length: 15 residues. Germline V gene lookup returns CDR1 SGHTA and CDR2 FQGNSA. CDR3 sequence (DNA): TGTGCCAGCAGCCTTTTGCGGCAGTCCACCTACGAGCAGTACTTC. Its protein product is CASSLLRQSTYEQYF. Full variable domain (missing parts from reference TRBV7-2 and TRBJ2-7): GAGVSQSPSNKVTEKGKDVELRCDPISGHTALYWYRQSLGQGLEFLIYFQGNSAPDKSGLPSDRFSAERTGGSVSTLTIQRTQQEDSAVYLCASSLLRQSTYEQYFGPGTRLTVT.

The chain employs TRBV27 and TRBJ1-2; 9 nucleotides agree with TRBD1. The CDR3 extends over 15 amino acids. Trimming took 5 bases from V and 7 from J; bases not matched to a gene: 11. Germline CDR1 MNHEY, CDR2 SMNVEV (reference sequence). CDR3 nucleotide sequence: TGTGCCAGCAGTCCGGGGCGTGGGACAGGGAGTGGCTACACCTTC. Translated: CASSPGRGTGSGYTF.

This clone has a handful of counts. The CDR3 loop is CSASSNQPQHF. The CDR3 DNA is TGCAGTGCTAGCTCTAATCAGCCCCAGCATTTT. The chain carries TRBV20-1 and TRBJ1-5; D ambiguous. The CDR3 consists of 11 residues. Trimming pared 3 bases from V and 4 bases from J, leaving 4 bases between. The germline V gene encodes CDR1 DFQATT and CDR2 SNEGSKA (reference sequence).

CDR3 in DNA: TGTGCCAGCAGTTTAACGGGACTTATGAACACTGAAGCTTTCTTT. The encoded protein is CASSLTGLMNTEAFF. J is TRBJ1-1 and V is TRBV27, with D possibly TRBD1 on 5 matching bases. CDR1 MNHEY and CDR2 SMNVEV come from the germline V gene (reference sequence). The CDR3 has 15 residues. The germline V and J ends were trimmed by 2 bases and 0 bases, with 10 bases remaining between them.

The V gene is TRBV25-1, the J gene TRBJ2-5; possible D gene TRBD2, 7 bases. TRBJ2-7 matches the DNA end more closely, so the J call is doubtful. The CDR3 sequence is 15 residues long. Germline lookup yields CDR1 MGHDK and CDR2 SYGVNS. DNA for the CDR3: TGTGCCAGCAGTGGCAGAGCGGGAAGGGGGTACGAGCAGTACTTC. This translates into CASSGRAGRGYEQYF.

The rearrangement links TRBV5-1 to TRBJ1-1; 9 bases fit TRBD1. Germline assignment: CDR1 SGHRS and CDR2 YFSETQ. The CDR3 extends over 15 amino acids. Germline trimming cut 0 bases from V and 6 bases from J; bases unmatched to any gene: 6. The CDR3 reads CASSLGPDRGPEAFF. Here the CDR3 DNA reads TGCGCCAGCAGCTTGGGCCCGGACAGGGGCCCTGAAGCTTTCTTT.

This clone has at least ten counts. The rearrangement joins TRBV6-1 to TRBJ2-7; D is perhaps TRBD2 (6 bases). The CDR3 runs 15 residues. Trimming pared 1 base from V and 3 bases from J, leaving 13 bases between. CDR1 is MNHNS, CDR2 SASEGT, per germline. DNA of the CDR3: TGTGCCAGCAGTGAAGAGGAGGGGAGGATCTACGAGCAGTACTTC. It encodes CASSEEEGRIYEQYF.

A word on this clone: This sample includes further DNA sequences coding for the same CDR3. The chain uses TRBV18 and TRBJ2-7; 7 bases map to TRBD1. The V segment lost 3 bases and the J segment 4 bases; nucleotides outside the gene matches: 3. Germline V gene lookup returns CDR1 KGHSH and CDR2 LQKENI. This CDR3 comprises 13 residues. CDR3 sequence reads: CASSPAQGYEQYF. CDR3 in DNA: TGTGCCAGCTCACCGGCACAGGGGTACGAGCAGTACTTC. Complete variable domain (other parts from reference TRBV18 and TRBJ2-7): NAGVMQNPRHLVRRRGQEARLRCSPMKGHSHVYWYRQLPEEGLKFMVYLQKENIIDESGMPKERFSAEFPKEGPSILRIQQVVRGDSAAYFCASSPAQGYEQYFGPGTRLTVT.

This chain uses TRBV11-3 with TRBJ2-5, with TRBD2 matching over 9 bases. This CDR3 is 15 amino acids long. CDR1 SGHNT and CDR2 YENEEA come from the germline V gene. The ends lost 6 bases at V and 7 bases at J; junction bases unmatched: 12. CDR3 in amino acids: CASSRSGSHEGTQYF. CDR3 sequence (DNA): TGTGCCAGCAGTCGTAGCGGGAGCCACGAGGGGACCCAGTACTTC.

In this sample, this clone turned up a few times. CDR3 DNA: TGTGCCACCAGCAGAGATCTAGCAAGCCACGAGCAGTACTTC. Translation gives CATSRDLASHEQYF. This chain joins TRBV15 and TRBJ2-7; the D gene is possibly TRBD2 (5 bases). Germline V gene lookup returns CDR1 LNHNV and CDR2 YYDKDF (reference sequence). V was trimmed by 0 bases and J by 5 bases, leaving 11 bases between them. The CDR3 is 14 amino acids. Filled out from reference TRBV15 and TRBJ2-7, the complete variable domain reads DAMVIQNPRYQVTQFGKPVTLSCSQTLNHNVMYWYQQKSSQAPKLLFHYYDKDFNNEADTPDNFQSRRPNTSFCFLDIRSPGLGDTAMYLCATSRDLASHEQYFGPGTRLTVT.

The chain recombines TRBV7-9 with TRBJ2-7, with 9 positions matching TRBD2. CDR3 length equals 14 residues. The ends lost 5 bases at V and 1 base at J; junction bases unmatched: 3. In germline, CDR1 is SEHNR, CDR2 FQNEAQ (reference sequence). As DNA, the CDR3 is TGTGCCAGCAGCCTCACTAGCGGGTCCTACGAGCAGTACTTC. It specifies CASSLTSGSYEQYF.

This clone was seen only a few times. V gene TRBV4-1 combines with J gene TRBJ2-7; tentative D call: TRBD2 (5 bases). Germline values: CDR1 MGHRA, CDR2 YSYEKL. V was trimmed by 3 bases and J by 7 bases, leaving 19 bases between them. CDR3 length: 15 amino acids. CDR3 residues: CASSHLLGSHREQYF. CDR3 nucleotide sequence: TGCGCCAGCAGCCACCTACTAGGTTCCCACCGGGAGCAGTACTTC.

V and J are TRBV7-9 and TRBJ2-1; 8 nucleotides agree with TRBD1. V lost 5 bases to trimming and J lost 7 bases; unmatched junction nucleotides: 10. The CDR3 is 15 amino acids. The V gene's germline CDR1 is SEHNR and CDR2 FQNEAQ (reference sequence). The CDR3 DNA sequence: TGTGCCAGCAGCCGACAGGGGTGGGGGACTAATGAGCAGTTCTTC. Amino acid sequence: CASSRQGWGTNEQFF.

There are a few counts of this clone. Other DNA sequences from this sample encode an identical CDR3 as well. CDR3 loop: CASRGRDSYEQYF. The CDR3 DNA sequence: TGTGCCAGCAGGGGGAGGGATTCCTACGAGCAGTACTTC. V is TRBV6-5 and J is TRBJ2-7; 7 bases line up with TRBD2. Looked up from germline, CDR1 is MNHEY and CDR2 is SVGAGI. The CDR3 spans 13 residues. With V trimmed by 6 bases and J by 1 base, 3 bases remained unmatched.

This sequence joins TRBV18 and TRBJ1-1; no clear D gene. V was shortened by 3 bases and J by 8 bases, with 16 bases between the two germline ends. Per the germline V gene, CDR1 is KGHSH and CDR2 is LQKENI. This CDR3 is built from 14 residues. The DNA for the CDR3 is TGTGCCAGCTCACCCGCCGGGGTCCCGGAGGAAGCTTTCTTT. Translation gives CASSPAGVPEEAFF. The entire variable domain, with the rest obtained from reference TRBV18 and TRBJ1-1, is as follows: NAGVMQNPRHLVRRRGQEARLRCSPMKGHSHVYWYRQLPEEGLKFMVYLQKENIIDESGMPKERFSAEFPKEGPSILRIQQVVRGDSAAYFCASSPAGVPEEAFFGQGTRLTVV.

This rearrangement joins TRBV11-2 to TRBJ2-7; D remains unclear. The V and J ends lost 0 bases and 0 bases respectively, with 12 bases between them. Germline V CDR1 and CDR2: SGHAT, FQNNGV. This CDR3 is built from 16 residues. CDR3 sequence: CASSLDSRQSSYEQYF. DNA of the CDR3: TGTGCCAGCAGCTTAGATTCGCGGCAGAGCTCCTACGAGCAGTACTTC.

Points on this clone: Other DNA sequences in the sample encode the same CDR3. The rearrangement joins TRBV5-1 to TRBJ1-2; 7 nucleotides match TRBD1. Germline V gives CDR1 SGHRS, CDR2 YFSETQ. V lost 2 bases and J lost 8; bases outside the gene matches: 6. This CDR3 is built from 13 residues. DNA of the CDR3: TGCGCCAGCAGCTTAGAGGGGGCAGGGGGCTACACCTTC. Residues: CASSLEGAGGYTF.

In this sample, this clone turned up a few times. The chain links TRBV4-1 to TRBJ1-2; possibly TRBD1 for D (5 bases). The CDR3 has 13 amino acids. Trimming removed 0 bases from V and 8 bases from J, with 10 bases in between. Per the germline V gene, CDR1 is MGHRA and CDR2 is YSYEKL. The DNA of the CDR3 is TGCGCCAGCAGCCAAGAGGGGCAAGAAGGCTACACCTTC. Residues: CASSQEGQEGYTF.

The gene calls are TRBV6-5 and TRBJ1-6, with a tentative D call TRBD1 (5 bases). V was shortened by 5 bases and J by 9 bases, with 8 bases between the two germline ends. This CDR3 contains 12 residues. The germline CDR1 and CDR2 sequences are MNHEY and SVGAGI. The DNA for the CDR3 is TGTGCCAGCAGTCAAGGGGTTTCACCCCTCCACTTT. Protein sequence: CASSQGVSPLHF.

The chain carries TRBV29-1 and TRBJ2-7; a possible D gene is TRBD2 (5 bases). Trimming cost V 5 bases and J 0 bases, with 20 bases left between them. The CDR3 is 16 residues long. Germline lookup yields CDR1 SQVTM and CDR2 ANQGSEA. CDR3 nucleotides: TGCAGCGTTCAGACAAGGACTTCCTTAAGCTCCTACGAGCAGTACTTC. It yields the protein CSVQTRTSLSSYEQYF.

This sequence joins TRBV5-1 and TRBJ2-7; 10 nucleotides agree with TRBD2. Germline CDR1 SGHRS, CDR2 YFSETQ. V shed 0 bases, J shed 2 bases, and the junction held 5 bases outside the gene matches. This CDR3 has 16 amino acids. CDR3: CASSLAGLADTYEQYF. In nucleotides, the CDR3 is TGCGCCAGCAGCTTGGCCGGACTAGCGGACACCTACGAGCAGTACTTC.

This clone was observed a few times. A read error may account for a junction end that differs from germline. V usage is TRBV7-2 and J usage is TRBJ2-7; 10 nucleotides match TRBD2. The CDR3 length is 15 residues. CDR1 is SGHTA and CDR2 is FQGNSA in the germline V gene. This chain's CDR3 is CASNLSGRGSYEQYF. CDR3 DNA sequence: TGTGCCAGCAACTTAAGCGGGAGGGGCTCCTACGAGCAGTACTTC.